At least ten counts were recorded for the clone carrying this T cell receptor (beta chain). Its target is unknown. Germline trimming cut 4 bases from V and 4 bases from J; bases unmatched to any gene: 5. Germline values: CDR1 KGHDR, CDR2 SFDVKD. The CDR3 sequence is 16 residues long. Time point denoted: newly diagnosed GD, antithyroid drugs for less than 3 months. There was RNA extracted from PBMCs, and the TCR library was made from it. This specimen belongs to a study of regulatory T cells in long-lasting Graves disease. Study conclusions and caveats: TRBV28, TRBJ1-2 and TRBJ2-5 were segments that persistent disease favored. The persistent group shared about 2,500 public clonotypes, more than the roughly 970 shared by new patients.

Investigators prepared the TCR beta libraries by applying iRepertoire HTBI primers and Arm-PCR of CDR3 regions. TCRdb independently ran MiXCR on the multiplex PCR reads; one entry per CDR3 protein. This table holds under 300,000 distinct CDR3 sequences, 15% to 20% found once. This TCR was recovered from a female donor with Graves disease. The sequencing here drew on peripheral blood mononuclear cells (PBMCs), taken at new diagnosis, from a patient treated with antithyroid drugs. The rearrangement links TRBV24-1 to TRBJ2-2, with 10 bases matching TRBD1. CDR3: CATSDTDRGGTGELFF. CDR3 nucleotides: TGTGCCACCAGTGACACGGACAGGGGGGGCACCGGGGAGCTGTTTTTT.